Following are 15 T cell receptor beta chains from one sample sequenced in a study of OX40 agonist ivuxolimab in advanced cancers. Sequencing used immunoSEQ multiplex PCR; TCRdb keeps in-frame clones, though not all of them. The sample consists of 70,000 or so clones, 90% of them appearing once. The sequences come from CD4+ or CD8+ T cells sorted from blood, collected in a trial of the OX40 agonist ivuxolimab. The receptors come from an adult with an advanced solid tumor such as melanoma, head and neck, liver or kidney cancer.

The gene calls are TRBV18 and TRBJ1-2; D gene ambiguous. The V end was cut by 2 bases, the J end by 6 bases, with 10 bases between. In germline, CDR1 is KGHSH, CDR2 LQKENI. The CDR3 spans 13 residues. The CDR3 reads CASSPGRTHGYTF. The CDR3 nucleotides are TGTGCCAGCTCACCAGGCAGGACCCATGGCTACACCTTC.

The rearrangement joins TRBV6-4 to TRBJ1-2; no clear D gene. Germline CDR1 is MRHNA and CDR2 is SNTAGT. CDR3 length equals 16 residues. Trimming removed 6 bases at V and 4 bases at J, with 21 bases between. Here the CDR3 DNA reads TGTGCCAGCAGCGTCAAAGGTGGAGAGTCGTCCTATGGCTACACCTTC. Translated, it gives CASSVKGGESSYGYTF.

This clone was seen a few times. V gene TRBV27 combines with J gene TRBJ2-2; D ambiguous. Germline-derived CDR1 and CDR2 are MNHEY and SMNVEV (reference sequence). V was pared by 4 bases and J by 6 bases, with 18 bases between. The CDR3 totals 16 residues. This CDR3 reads CASSSPYRFRAGELFF. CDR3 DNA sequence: TGTGCCAGCAGTTCCCCCTACAGATTCCGGGCCGGGGAGCTGTTTTTT.

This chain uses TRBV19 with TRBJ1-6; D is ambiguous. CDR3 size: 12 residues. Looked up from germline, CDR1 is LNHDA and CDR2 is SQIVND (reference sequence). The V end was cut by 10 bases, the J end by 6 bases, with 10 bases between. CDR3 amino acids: CATRERNSPLHF. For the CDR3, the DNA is TGTGCCACCCGGGAGCGTAATTCACCCCTCCACTTT. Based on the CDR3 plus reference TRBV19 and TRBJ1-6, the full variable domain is DGGITQSPKYLFRKEGQNVTLSCEQNLNHDAMYWYRQDPGQGLRLIYYSQIVNDFQKGDIAEGYSVSREKKESFPLTVTSAQKNPTAFYLCATRERNSPLHFGNGTRLTVT.

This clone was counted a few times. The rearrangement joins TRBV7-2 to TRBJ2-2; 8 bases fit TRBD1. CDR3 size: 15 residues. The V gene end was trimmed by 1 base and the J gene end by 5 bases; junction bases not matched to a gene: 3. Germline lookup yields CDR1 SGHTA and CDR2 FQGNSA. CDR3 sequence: CASSLVTGGTGELFF. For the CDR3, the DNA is TGTGCCAGCAGCTTAGTCACAGGGGGGACCGGGGAGCTGTTTTTT.

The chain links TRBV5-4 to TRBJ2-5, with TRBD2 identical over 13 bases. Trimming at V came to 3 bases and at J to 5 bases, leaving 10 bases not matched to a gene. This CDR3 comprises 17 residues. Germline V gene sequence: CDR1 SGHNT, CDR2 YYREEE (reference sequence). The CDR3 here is CASSSGLAGVSRETQYF. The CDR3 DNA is TGTGCCAGCAGCTCTGGACTAGCGGGAGTTTCGAGGGAGACCCAGTACTTC.

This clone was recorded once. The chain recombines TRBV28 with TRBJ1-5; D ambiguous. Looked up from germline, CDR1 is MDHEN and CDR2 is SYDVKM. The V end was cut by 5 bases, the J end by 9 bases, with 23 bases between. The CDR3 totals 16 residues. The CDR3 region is CASSPPRRDTSRPQHF. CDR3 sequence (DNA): TGTGCCAGCAGTCCCCCACGCCGGGATACCTCGAGGCCCCAGCATTTT.

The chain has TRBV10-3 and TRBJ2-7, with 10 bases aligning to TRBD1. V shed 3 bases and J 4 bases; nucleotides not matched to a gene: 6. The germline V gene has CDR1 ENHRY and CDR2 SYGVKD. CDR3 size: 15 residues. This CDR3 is CAISDSGTGVYEQYF. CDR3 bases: TGTGCCATCAGTGATTCCGGGACAGGGGTTTACGAGCAGTACTTC.

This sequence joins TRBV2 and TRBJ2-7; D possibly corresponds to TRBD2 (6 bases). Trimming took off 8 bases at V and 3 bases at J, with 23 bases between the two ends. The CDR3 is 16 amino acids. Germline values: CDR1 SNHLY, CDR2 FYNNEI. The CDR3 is CASSYGTPKGLYEQYF. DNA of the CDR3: TGTGCCAGCTCCTACGGGACTCCTAAGGGGCTCTACGAGCAGTACTTC.

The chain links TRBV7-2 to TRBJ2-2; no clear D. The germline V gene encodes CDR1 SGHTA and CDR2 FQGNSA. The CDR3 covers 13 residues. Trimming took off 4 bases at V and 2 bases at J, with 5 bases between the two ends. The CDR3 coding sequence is TGTGCCAGCAGCTCGTCAAACACCGGGGAGCTGTTTTTT. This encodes CASSSSNTGELFF. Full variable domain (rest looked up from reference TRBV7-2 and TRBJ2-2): GAGVSQSPSNKVTEKGKDVELRCDPISGHTALYWYRQSLGQGLEFLIYFQGNSAPDKSGLPSDRFSAERTGGSVSTLTIQRTQQEDSAVYLCASSSSNTGELFFGEGSRLTVL.

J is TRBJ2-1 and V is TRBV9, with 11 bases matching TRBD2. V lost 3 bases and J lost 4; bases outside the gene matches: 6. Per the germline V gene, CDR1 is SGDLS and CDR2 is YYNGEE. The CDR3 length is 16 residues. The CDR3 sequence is CASSGPLAGGYNEQFF. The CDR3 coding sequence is TGTGCCAGCAGCGGACCCCTAGCGGGGGGATACAATGAGCAGTTCTTC.

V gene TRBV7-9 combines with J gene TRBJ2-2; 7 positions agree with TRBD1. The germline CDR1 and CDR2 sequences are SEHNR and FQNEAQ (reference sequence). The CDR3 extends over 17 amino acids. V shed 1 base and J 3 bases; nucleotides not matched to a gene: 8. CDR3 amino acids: CASSLDRGNADTGELFF. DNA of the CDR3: TGTGCCAGCAGCTTAGACAGGGGCAACGCGGACACCGGGGAGCTGTTTTTT.

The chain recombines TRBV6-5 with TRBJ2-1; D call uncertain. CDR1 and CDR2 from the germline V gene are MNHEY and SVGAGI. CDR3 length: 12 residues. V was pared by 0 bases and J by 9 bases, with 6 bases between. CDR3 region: CASSYSTSEQFF. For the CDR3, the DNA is TGTGCCAGCAGTTACTCGACAAGTGAGCAGTTCTTC.

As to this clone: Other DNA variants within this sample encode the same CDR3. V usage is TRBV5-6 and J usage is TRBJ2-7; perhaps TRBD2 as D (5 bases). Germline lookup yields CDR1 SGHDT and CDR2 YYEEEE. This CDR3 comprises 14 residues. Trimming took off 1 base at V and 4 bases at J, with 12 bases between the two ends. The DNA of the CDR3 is TGTGCCAGCAGCTTGTTCTCGGGAAGGTACGAGCAGTACTTC. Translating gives CASSLFSGRYEQYF.

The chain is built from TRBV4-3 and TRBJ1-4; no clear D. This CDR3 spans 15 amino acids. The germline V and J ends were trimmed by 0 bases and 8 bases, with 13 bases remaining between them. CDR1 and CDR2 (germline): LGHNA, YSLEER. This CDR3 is CASSQDSQAREKLFF. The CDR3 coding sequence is TGCGCCAGCAGCCAAGATTCGCAGGCGCGGGAAAAACTGTTTTTT.